The clone carrying this T cell receptor (beta chain) came up a few times. Its antigen remains unidentified. The data originate from a study of T-cell reconstitution after alpha-beta-depleted transplantation in children. Findings and caveats of the study: Day-60 TCRbeta diversity that was high in some patients was derived from surviving recipient T cells and thymic progenitors. Several hundred expanded graft clones reportedly gave rise to the alpha-beta T cells present about two months after transplant.

The V gene lost 5 bases and the J gene lost 0 bases, with 11 bases spanning the gap. The CDR3 spans 15 residues. Germline V CDR1 and CDR2: SEHNR, FQNEAQ (reference sequence). Preparation of the TCRbeta library used unique molecular identifiers. TCRdb independently ran MiXCR on the PCR reads; one entry per CDR3 protein. The repertoire holds 780,000 or so distinct CDR3 sequences, roughly 15% seen once, with roughly 5% in the top ten. The starting material was PBMCs, mostly from graft donor cells, obtained 360 days after TCRalphabeta/CD19-depleted stem cell transplant. V and J are TRBV7-9 and TRBJ2-1, with D hard to call. The receptor's source is a male patient between 5 and 17 years old who had a stem cell transplant for acute lymphoblastic leukemia, so the T cells may come from the graft donor. CDR3 protein: CASSATGASYNEQFF. DNA of the CDR3: TGTGCCAGCAGCGCGACTGGCGCCTCCTACAATGAGCAGTTCTTC. Filled out from reference TRBV7-9 and TRBJ2-1, the complete variable domain reads DTGVSQNPRHKITKRGQNVTFRCDPISEHNRLYWYRQTLGQGPEFLTYFQNEAQLEKSRLLSDRFSAERPKGSFSTLEIQRTEQGDSAMYLCASSATGASYNEQFFGPGTRLTVL.